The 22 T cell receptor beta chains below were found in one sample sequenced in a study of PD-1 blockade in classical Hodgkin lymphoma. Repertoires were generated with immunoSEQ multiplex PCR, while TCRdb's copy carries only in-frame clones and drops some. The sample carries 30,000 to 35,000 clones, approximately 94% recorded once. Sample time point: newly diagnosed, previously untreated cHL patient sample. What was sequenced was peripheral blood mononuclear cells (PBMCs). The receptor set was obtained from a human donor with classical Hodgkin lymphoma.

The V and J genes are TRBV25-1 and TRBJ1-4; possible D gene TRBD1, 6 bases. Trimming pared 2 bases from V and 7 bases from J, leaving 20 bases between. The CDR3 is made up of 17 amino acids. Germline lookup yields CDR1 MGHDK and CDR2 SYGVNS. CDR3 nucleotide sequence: TGTGCCAGCAGTGAAGTTACTTCCCAGGGGATTAGTGAAAAACTGTTTTTT. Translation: CASSEVTSQGISEKLFF.

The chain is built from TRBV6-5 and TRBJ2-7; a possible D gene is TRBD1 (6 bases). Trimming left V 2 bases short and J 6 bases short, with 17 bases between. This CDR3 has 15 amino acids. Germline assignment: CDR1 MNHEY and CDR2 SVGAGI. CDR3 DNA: TGTGCCAGCAGTTACCTACCGGGACAAGAGAGCGAGCAGTACTTC. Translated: CASSYLPGQESEQYF.

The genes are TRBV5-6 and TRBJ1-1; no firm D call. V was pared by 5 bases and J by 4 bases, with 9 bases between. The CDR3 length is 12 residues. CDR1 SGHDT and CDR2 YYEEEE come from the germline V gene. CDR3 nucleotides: TGTGCCAGCAGGGGGTTAGGCACTGAAGCTTTCTTT. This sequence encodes CASRGLGTEAFF.

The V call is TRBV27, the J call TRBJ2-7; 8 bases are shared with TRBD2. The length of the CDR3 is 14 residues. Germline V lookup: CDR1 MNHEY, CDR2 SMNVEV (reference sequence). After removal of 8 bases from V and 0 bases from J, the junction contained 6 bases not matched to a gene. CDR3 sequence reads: CASGQRESSYEQYF. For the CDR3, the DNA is TGTGCCAGCGGACAGCGGGAGAGCTCCTACGAGCAGTACTTC.

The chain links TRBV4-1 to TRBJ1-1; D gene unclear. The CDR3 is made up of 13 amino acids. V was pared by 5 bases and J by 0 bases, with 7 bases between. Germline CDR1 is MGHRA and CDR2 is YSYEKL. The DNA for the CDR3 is TGCGCCAGCAGCAGAGAGTTGAACACTGAAGCTTTCTTT. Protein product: CASSRELNTEAFF.

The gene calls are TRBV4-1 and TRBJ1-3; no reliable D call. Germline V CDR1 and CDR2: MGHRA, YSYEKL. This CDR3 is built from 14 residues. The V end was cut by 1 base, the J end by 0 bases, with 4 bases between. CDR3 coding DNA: TGCGCCAGCAGCCAAGTCGGCTCTGGAAACACCATATATTTT. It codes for CASSQVGSGNTIYF.

CDR3 DNA sequence: TGTGCCTGGAGTACGGGGGGCAGAGGCGAGCAGTACTTC. Protein: CAWSTGGRGEQYF. The V gene is TRBV30, the J gene TRBJ2-7; D may be TRBD2 (7 bases). Per the germline V gene, CDR1 is GTSNPN and CDR2 is SVGIG (reference sequence). CDR3 length: 13 amino acids. Trimming left V 2 bases short and J 6 bases short, with 14 bases between.

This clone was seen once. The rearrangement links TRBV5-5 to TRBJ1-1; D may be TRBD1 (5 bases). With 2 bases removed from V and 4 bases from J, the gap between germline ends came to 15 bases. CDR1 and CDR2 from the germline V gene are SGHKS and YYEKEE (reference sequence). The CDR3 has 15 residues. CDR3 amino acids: CASSLSPRVGTEAFF. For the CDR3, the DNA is TGTGCCAGCAGCTTATCCCCCAGGGTAGGCACTGAAGCTTTCTTT.

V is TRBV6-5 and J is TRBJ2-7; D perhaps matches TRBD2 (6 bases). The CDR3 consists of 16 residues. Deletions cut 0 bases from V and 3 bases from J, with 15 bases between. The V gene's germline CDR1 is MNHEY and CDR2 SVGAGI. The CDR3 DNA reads TGTGCCAGCAGTTACTCGACGGGGGAGTTGTTCTACGAGCAGTACTTC. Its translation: CASSYSTGELFYEQYF.

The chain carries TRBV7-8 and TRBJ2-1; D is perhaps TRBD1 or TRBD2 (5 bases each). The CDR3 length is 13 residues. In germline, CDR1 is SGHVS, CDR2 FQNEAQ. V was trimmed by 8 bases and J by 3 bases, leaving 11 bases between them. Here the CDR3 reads CASEGTGYNEQFF. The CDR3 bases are TGTGCCAGCGAAGGGACGGGCTACAATGAGCAGTTCTTC.

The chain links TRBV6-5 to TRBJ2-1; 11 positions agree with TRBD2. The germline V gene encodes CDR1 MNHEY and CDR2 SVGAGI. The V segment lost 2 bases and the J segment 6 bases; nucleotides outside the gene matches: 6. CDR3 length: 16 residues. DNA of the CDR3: TGTGCCAGCAGTTACGCCGGGACTAGCGGAGTCAATGAGCAGTTCTTC. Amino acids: CASSYAGTSGVNEQFF.

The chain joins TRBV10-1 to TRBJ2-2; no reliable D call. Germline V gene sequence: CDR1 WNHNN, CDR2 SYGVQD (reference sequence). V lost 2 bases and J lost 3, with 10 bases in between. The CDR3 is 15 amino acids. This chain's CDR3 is CASSEMATYTGELFF. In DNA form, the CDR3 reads TGCGCCAGCAGTGAGATGGCTACGTACACCGGGGAGCTGTTTTTT.

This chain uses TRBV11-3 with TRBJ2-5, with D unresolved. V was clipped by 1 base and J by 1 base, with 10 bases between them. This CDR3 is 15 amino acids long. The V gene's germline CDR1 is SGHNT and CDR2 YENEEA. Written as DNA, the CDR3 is TGTGCCAGCAGCTTAGGTCTCGGCACCCAAGAGACCCAGTACTTC. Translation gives CASSLGLGTQETQYF.

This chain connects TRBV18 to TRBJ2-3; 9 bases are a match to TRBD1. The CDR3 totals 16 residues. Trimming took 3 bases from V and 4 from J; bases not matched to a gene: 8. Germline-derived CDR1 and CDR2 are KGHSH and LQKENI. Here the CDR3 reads CASSPGTGIRADTQYF. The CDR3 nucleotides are TGTGCCAGCTCACCCGGGACAGGGATTAGGGCAGATACGCAGTATTTT.

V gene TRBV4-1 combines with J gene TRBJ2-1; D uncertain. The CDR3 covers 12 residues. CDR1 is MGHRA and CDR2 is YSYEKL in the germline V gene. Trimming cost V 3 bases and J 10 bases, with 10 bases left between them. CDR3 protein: CASSQGITEQFF. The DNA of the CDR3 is TGCGCCAGCAGCCAGGGGATTACCGAGCAGTTCTTC.

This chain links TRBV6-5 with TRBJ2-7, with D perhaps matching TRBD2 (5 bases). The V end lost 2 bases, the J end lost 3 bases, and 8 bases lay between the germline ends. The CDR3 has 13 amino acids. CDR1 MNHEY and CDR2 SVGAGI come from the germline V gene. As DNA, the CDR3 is TGTGCCAGCAGTTACGACGGGGTCTACGAGCAGTACTTC. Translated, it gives CASSYDGVYEQYF.

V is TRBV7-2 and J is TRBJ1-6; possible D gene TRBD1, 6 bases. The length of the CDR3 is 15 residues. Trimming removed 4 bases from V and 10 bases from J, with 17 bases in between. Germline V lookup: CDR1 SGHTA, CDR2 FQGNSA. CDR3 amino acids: CASSSYSGGGSPLHF. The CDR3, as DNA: TGTGCCAGCAGCTCCTATTCTGGGGGCGGATCACCCCTCCACTTT.

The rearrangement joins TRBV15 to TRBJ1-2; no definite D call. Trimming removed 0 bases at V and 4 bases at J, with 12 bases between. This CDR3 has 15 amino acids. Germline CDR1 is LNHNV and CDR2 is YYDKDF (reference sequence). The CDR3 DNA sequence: TGTGCCACCAGCAGAGAACCGCGGACGGTCTATGGCTACACCTTC. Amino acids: CATSREPRTVYGYTF.

The CDR3 sequence: CASSPQRESTDTQYF. CDR3 coding DNA: TGTGCCAGCAGCCCTCAGCGGGAGAGCACAGATACGCAGTATTTT. The V gene is TRBV7-3, the J gene TRBJ2-3, with 8 bases fitting TRBD2. Germline loops: CDR1 SGHTA, CDR2 FQGTGA. The CDR3 covers 15 residues. V was clipped by 5 bases and J by 0 bases; unmatched bases: 4.

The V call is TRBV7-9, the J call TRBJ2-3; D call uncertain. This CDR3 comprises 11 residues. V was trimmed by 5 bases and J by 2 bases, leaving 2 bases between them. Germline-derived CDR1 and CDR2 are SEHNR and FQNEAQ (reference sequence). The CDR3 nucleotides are TGTGCCAGCAGCATCACAGATACGCAGTATTTT. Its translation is CASSITDTQYF.

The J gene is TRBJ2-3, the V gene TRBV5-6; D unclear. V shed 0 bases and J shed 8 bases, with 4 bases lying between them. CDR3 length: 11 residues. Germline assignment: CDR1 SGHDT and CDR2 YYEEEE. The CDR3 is CASSLGGTQYF. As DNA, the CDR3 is TGTGCCAGCAGCTTGGGGGGTACGCAGTATTTT.

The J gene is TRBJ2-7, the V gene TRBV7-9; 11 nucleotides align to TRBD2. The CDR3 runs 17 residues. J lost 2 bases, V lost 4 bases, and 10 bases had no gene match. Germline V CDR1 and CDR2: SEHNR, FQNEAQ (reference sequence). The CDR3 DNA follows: TGTGCCAGCAGCTCCACGGTCCTACTAGCGGGGGCCTACGAGCAGTACTTC. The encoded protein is CASSSTVLLAGAYEQYF.